A selection of T cell receptor beta chains follows, all from one sample in a study of beta chain features in type 1 diabetes. The method was immunoSEQ multiplex PCR; TCRdb's version includes in-frame clones alone and lacks a portion of them. The table shows about 150,000 clones, with 9% to 12% occurring only once. Sequencing was performed on central memory CD4+ T cells from blood. The receptors here all came from a man aged 30 to 45 with type 1 diabetes. CDR3s include the opening cysteine and the closing phenylalanine or tryptophan. Fields, in order: clone size, D gene, V gene, J gene, CDR3 DNA, CDR3 protein. The D gene is left open where the match is weak. Clone size is not always given. Where it is, it says once, few, many or a class for expanded clones.

few	TRBD2	TRBV7-2	TRBJ2-7	TGTGCCAGCAGCTTCTTAGCGGGCCCCTACGAGCAGTACTTC	CASSFLAGPYEQYF
few	TRBD1	TRBV25-1	TRBJ2-5	TGTGCCAGCGCTCAGACAGGGTCCGGGGAGACCCAGTACTTC	CASAQTGSGETQYF
few	-	TRBV30	TRBJ2-3	TGTGCCTGGAGTGCTTCACTCTGGGATACGCAGTATTTT	CAWSASLWDTQYF
-	TRBD2	TRBV28	TRBJ2-1	TGTGCCAGCAGTCTAGCGGGAGCAACAAATGAGCAGTTCTTC	CASSLAGATNEQFF
-	-	TRBV9	TRBJ1-1	TGTGCCAGCAGCGTAGCAGGGCAGAACACTGAAGCTTTCTTT	CASSVAGQNTEAFF
few	-	TRBV5-6	TRBJ2-5	TGTGCCAGCAGCTTTACTGGTCGTCAAGAGACCCAGTACTTC	CASSFTGRQETQYF
few	TRBD2	TRBV7-2	TRBJ2-3	TGTGCCAGCAGCCTAGGGGTACTAGCGGGAGGAAATACGCAGTATTTT	CASSLGVLAGGNTQYF
-	TRBD2	TRBV7-2	TRBJ2-4	TGTGCCAGCAGCCCCGGGGGGGGAAACATTCAGTACTTC	CASSPGGGNIQYF
few	-	TRBV7-2	TRBJ2-7	TGTGCCAGCAGCTTAGCGCTTGCGGACTACGAGCAGTACTTC	CASSLALADYEQYF
-	-	TRBV28	TRBJ1-3	TGTGCCAGCAGTTCAATGAGTCGACGGGGTCGCGATTTT	CASSSMSRRGRDF
-	TRBD2	TRBV5-5	TRBJ2-7	TGTGCCAGCTGGCGGGAGTATTACGAGCAGTACTTC	CASWREYYEQYF
-	-	TRBV9	TRBJ1-3	TGTGCCAGCAGCGTCCGGGACACATATCCCAGCTCTGGAAACACCATATATTTT	CASSVRDTYPSSGNTIYF
-	-	TRBV7-2	TRBJ1-2	TGTGCCAGCAGCTCCAGGGGAGCTAACTATGGCTACACCTTC	CASSSRGANYGYTF
-	-	TRBV4-3	TRBJ2-7	TGCGCCAGCAGCCAAGATCAGGTTAGCGGCTACGAGCAGTACTTC	CASSQDQVSGYEQYF
-	-	TRBV5-4	TRBJ1-1	TGTGCCAGCAGCTTGACTCTGGGAGCCATGAACACTGAAGCTTTCTTT	CASSLTLGAMNTEAFF
few	-	TRBV7-3	TRBJ1-1	TGTGCCAGCAGCTTAGGGGGGAGTCAGACTGAAGCTTTCTTT	CASSLGGSQTEAFF